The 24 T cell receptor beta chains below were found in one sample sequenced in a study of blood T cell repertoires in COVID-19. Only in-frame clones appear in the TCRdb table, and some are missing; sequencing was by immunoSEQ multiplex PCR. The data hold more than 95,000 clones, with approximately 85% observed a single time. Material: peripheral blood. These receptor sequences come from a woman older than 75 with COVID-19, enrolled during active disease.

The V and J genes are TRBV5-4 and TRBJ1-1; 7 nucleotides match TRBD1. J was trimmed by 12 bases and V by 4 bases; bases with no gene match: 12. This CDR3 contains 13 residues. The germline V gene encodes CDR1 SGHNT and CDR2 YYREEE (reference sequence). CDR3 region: CASSHGTAWASFF. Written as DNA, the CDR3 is TGTGCCAGCAGCCACGGGACAGCCTGGGCGTCTTTCTTT.

As DNA, the CDR3 is TGCGCCAGCAGCCCGGACAGCACCTATGGCTACACCTTC. This sequence encodes CASSPDSTYGYTF. The V gene is TRBV5-1, the J gene TRBJ1-2, with D maybe TRBD1 (6 bases). This CDR3 region has 13 residues. With 4 bases removed from V and 4 bases from J, the gap between germline ends came to 11 bases. The germline V gene encodes CDR1 SGHRS and CDR2 YFSETQ.

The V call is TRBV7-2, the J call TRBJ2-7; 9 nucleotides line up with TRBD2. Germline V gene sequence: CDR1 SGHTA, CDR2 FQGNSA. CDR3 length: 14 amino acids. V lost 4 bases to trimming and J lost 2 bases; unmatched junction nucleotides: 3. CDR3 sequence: CASSSTSGPYEQYF. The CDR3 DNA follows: TGTGCCAGCAGCTCGACTAGCGGCCCCTACGAGCAGTACTTC.

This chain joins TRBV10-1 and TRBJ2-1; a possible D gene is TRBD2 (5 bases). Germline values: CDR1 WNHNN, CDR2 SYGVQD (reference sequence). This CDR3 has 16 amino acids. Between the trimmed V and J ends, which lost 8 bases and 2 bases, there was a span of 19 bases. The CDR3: CASQTRTGSPYNEQFF. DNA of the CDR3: TGCGCCAGCCAAACTCGGACTGGGAGTCCCTACAATGAGCAGTTCTTC.

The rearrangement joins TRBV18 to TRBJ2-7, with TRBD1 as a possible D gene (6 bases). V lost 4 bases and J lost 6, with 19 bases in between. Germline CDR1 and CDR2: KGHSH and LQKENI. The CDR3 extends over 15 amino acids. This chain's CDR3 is CASSRSQGQISEQYF. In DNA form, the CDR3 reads TGTGCCAGCTCACGATCACAGGGCCAGATTAGCGAGCAGTACTTC.

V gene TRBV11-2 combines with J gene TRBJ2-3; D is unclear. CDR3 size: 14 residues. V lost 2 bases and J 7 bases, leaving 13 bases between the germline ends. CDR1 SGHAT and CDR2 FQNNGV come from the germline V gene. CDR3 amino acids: CASSLLPTVYTQYF. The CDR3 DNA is TGTGCCAGCAGCTTACTCCCTACCGTATATACGCAGTATTTT.

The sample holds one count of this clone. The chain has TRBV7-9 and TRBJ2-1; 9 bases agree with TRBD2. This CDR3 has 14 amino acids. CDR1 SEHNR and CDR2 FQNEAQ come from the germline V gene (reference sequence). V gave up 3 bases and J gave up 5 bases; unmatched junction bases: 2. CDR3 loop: CASSFGLANNEQFF. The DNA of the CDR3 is TGTGCCAGCAGCTTTGGACTAGCGAACAATGAGCAGTTCTTC. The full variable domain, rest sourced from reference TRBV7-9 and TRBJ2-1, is DTGVSQNPRHKITKRGQNVTFRCDPISEHNRLYWYRQTLGQGPEFLTYFQNEAQLEKSRLLSDRFSAERPKGSFSTLEIQRTEQGDSAMYLCASSFGLANNEQFFGPGTRLTVL.

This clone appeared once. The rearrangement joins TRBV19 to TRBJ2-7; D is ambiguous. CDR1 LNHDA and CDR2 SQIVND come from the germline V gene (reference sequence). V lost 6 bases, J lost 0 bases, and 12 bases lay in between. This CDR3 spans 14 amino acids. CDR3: CASRVRHSSYEQYF. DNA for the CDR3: TGTGCCAGTAGAGTGAGACATAGCTCCTACGAGCAGTACTTC. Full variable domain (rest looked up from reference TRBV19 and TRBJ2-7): DGGITQSPKYLFRKEGQNVTLSCEQNLNHDAMYWYRQDPGQGLRLIYYSQIVNDFQKGDIAEGYSVSREKKESFPLTVTSAQKNPTAFYLCASRVRHSSYEQYFGPGTRLTVT.

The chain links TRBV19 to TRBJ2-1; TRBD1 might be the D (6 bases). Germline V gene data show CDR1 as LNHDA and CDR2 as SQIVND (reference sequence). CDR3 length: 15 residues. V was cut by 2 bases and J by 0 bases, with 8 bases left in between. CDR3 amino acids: CASSIQGSSYNEQFF. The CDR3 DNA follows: TGTGCCAGTAGTATACAGGGGAGCTCCTACAATGAGCAGTTCTTC.

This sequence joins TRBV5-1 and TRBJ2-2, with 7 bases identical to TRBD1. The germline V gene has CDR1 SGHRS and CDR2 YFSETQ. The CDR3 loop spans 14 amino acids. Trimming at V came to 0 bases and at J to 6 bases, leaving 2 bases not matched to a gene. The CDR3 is CASSLGTGPGELFF. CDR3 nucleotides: TGCGCCAGCAGCTTGGGGACAGGCCCCGGGGAGCTGTTTTTT.

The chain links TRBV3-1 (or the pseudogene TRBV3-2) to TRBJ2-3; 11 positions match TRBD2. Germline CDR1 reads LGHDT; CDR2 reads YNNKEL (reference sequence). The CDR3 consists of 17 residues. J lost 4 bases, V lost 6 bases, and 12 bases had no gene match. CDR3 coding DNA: TGTGCCAGCAGTAGGGCACATTTAGCGGGAGGGTCAGATACGCAGTATTTT. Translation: CASSRAHLAGGSDTQYF.

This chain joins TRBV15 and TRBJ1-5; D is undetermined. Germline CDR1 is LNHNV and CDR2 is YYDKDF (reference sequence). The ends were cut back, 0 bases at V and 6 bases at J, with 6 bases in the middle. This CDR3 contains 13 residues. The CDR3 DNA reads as TGTGCCACCAGCAGAGATCGGAGTCAGCCCCAGCATTTT. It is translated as CATSRDRSQPQHF.

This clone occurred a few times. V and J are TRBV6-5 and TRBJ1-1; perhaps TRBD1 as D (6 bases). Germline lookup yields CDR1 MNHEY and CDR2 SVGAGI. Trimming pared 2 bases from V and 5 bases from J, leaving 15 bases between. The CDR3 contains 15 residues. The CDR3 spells CASSYVRGAGTEAFF. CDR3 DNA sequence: TGTGCCAGCAGTTACGTTCGGGGGGCAGGTACTGAAGCTTTCTTT.

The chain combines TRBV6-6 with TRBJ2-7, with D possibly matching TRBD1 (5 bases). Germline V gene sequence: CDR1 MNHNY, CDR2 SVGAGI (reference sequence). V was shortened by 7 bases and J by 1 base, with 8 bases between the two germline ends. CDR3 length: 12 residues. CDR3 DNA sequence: TGTGCCAGCACAGGGCAGTCCTACGAGCAGTACTTC. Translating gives CASTGQSYEQYF.

As DNA, the CDR3 is TGTGCCAGCAGCTTAGAGGGCAGGGGATCAAATGAGCAGTTCTTC. This translates into CASSLEGRGSNEQFF. This chain links TRBV7-6 with TRBJ2-1, with D perhaps matching TRBD1 (6 bases). The V and J ends lost 1 base and 7 bases respectively, with 14 bases between them. CDR3 length equals 15 residues. Per germline, CDR1 SGHVS and CDR2 FNYEAQ.

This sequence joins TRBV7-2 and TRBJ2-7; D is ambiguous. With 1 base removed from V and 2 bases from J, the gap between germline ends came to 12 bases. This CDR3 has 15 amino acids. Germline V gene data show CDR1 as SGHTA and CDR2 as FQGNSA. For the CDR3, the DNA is TGTGCCAGCAGCTTAGAAGCGACGGCAACCTACGAGCAGTACTTC. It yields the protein CASSLEATATYEQYF.

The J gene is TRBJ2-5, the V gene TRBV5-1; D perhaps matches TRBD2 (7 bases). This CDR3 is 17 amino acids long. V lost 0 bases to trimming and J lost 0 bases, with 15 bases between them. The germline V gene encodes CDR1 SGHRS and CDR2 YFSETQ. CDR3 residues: CASSLDVGGGDQETQYF. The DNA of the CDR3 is TGCGCCAGCAGCTTGGATGTAGGGGGAGGGGACCAAGAGACCCAGTACTTC.

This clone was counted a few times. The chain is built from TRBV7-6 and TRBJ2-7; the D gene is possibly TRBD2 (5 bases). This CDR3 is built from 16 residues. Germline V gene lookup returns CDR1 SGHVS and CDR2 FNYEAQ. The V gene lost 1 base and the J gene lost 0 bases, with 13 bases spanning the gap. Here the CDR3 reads CASSLEPAGSSYEQYF. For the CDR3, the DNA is TGTGCCAGCAGCTTAGAACCGGCGGGTAGCTCCTACGAGCAGTACTTC.

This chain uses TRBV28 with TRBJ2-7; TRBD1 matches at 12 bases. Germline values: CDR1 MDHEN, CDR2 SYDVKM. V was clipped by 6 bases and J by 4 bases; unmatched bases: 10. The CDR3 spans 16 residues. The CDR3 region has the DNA TGTGCCAGCAGCCCCGCCGGGACAGGGGGCTTTTACGAGCAGTACTTC. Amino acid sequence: CASSPAGTGGFYEQYF.

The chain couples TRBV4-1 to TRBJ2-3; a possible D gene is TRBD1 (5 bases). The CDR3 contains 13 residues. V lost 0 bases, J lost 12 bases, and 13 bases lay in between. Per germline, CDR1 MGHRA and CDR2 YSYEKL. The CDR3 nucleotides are TGCGCCAGCAGCCAAGAACAGAGACAGATACAGTATTTT. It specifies CASSQEQRQIQYF.

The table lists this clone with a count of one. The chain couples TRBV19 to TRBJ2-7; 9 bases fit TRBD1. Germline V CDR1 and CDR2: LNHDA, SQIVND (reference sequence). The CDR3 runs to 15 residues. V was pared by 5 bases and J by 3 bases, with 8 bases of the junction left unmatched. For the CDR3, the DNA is TGTGCCAGTAGTTCCGCGGGACAGGGAATCTACGAGCAGTACTTC. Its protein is CASSSAGQGIYEQYF.

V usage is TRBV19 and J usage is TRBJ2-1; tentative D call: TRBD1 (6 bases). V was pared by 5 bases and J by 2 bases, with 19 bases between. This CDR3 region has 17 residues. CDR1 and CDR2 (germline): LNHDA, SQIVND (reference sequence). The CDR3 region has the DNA TGTGCCAGTAGTCCCGAGGGGGTAGGGATTACCTACAATGAGCAGTTCTTC. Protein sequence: CASSPEGVGITYNEQFF.

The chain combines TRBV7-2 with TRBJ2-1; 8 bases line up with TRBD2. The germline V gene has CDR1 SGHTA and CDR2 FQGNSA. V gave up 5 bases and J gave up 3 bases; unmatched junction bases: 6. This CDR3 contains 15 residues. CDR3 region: CASSATSGGYNEQFF. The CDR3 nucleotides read TGTGCCAGCAGCGCAACTAGCGGAGGCTACAATGAGCAGTTCTTC.

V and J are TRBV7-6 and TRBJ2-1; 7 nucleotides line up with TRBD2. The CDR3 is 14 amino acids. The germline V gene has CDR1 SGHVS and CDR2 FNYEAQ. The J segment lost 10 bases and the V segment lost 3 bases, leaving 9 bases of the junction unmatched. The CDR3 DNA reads TGTGCCAGCAGCTTTGCGGGAGTGTCACGCGAGCAGTTCTTC. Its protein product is CASSFAGVSREQFF.